The clone carrying this TCR beta chain was seen more than once but under ten times. This entry is derived from a study of T cell changes during pregnancy in multiple sclerosis. CDR3 length: 15 residues. The germline V gene has CDR1 ENHRY and CDR2 SYGVKD. V dropped 10 bases and J dropped 2; count of bases not matched to a gene: 8. Only in-frame clones appear in the TCRdb table, and some are missing; sequencing was by immunoSEQ multiplex PCR. The sample includes about 20,000 clones, roughly nine tenths seen only once; the top ten take more than 0.65%. This sequence was found in a female donor in good health, enrolled as a control in a pregnancy study. The chain joins TRBV10-3 to TRBJ2-2; 9 bases fit TRBD1. The source was CD4+ T cells from peripheral blood mononuclear cells, collected in the third trimester of pregnancy. The CDR3 region is CATGPGQGNTGELFF. For the CDR3, the DNA is TGTGCCACGGGACCGGGACAGGGCAACACCGGGGAGCTGTTTTTT.